The source of this T cell receptor (beta chain) is a study of beta chain features in type 1 diabetes. J was trimmed by 4 bases and V by 0 bases; bases with no gene match: 5. The CDR3 has 16 residues. CDR1 and CDR2 from the germline V gene are LGHNA and YNFKEQ. Expressed TCRB transcripts were sequenced after all isolated RNA was converted to cDNA. Produced via immunoSEQ multiplex PCR; TCRdb's table is partial and in-frame only. The sample holds about 140,000 clones; 6% to 7.5% are singletons and the top ten take around 1.5%. Source material: central memory CD4+ T cells from blood. The rearrangement links TRBV4-2 to TRBJ1-3, with 8 bases matching TRBD1. The source of this sequence is a woman aged 30 to 39 in good health. The chain's CDR3 is CASSQDDRGTGNTIYF. The DNA of the CDR3 is TGTGCCAGCAGCCAAGATGACAGGGGTACAGGAAACACCATATATTTT.